The subject of this entry is one T cell receptor beta chain. The data were produced by immunoSEQ multiplex PCR, yet TCRdb's version contains in-frame clones alone and is incomplete. The sample holds fewer than 75,000 clones, 87% seen once. The data belong to a study of blood T cell repertoires in COVID-19. As for the study in general: Donors in the United States, Italy and Spain gave samples during acute or convalescent COVID-19.

Trimming shortened V by 3 bases and J by 2 bases, and 10 bases separated the two germline ends. Per the germline V gene, CDR1 is SQVTM and CDR2 is ANQGSEA. CDR3 length: 13 amino acids. The chain uses TRBV29-1 and TRBJ1-2, with a weak D call TRBD1 (5 bases). The sequenced sample was peripheral blood. This sequence was found in a man in his forties or fifties with active COVID-19. The CDR3 DNA sequence: TGCAGCGTTGAGGGGGGAGGAAACTATGGCTACACCTTC. Residues: CSVEGGGNYGYTF.